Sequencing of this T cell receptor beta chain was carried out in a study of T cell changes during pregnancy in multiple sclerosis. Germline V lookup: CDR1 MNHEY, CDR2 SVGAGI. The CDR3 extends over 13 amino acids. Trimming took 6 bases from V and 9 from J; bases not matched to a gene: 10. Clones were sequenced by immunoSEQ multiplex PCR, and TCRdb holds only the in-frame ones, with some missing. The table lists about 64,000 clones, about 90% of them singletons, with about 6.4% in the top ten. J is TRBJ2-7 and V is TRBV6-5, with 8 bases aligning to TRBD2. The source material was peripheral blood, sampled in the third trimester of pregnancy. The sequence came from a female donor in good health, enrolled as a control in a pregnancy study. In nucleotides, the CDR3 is TGTGCCAGCAGACTAGCGACCGGGGGGGGGCAGTACTTC. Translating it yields CASRLATGGGQYF.